The 6 T cell receptor beta chains given below trace back to one sample, sequenced in a study of blood T cell repertoires in COVID-19. Libraries were prepared by immunoSEQ multiplex PCR; TCRdb keeps only in-frame clonotypes and omits some of them. The table includes roughly 400,000 clones, more than 75% detected once. The sequencing input was PBMCs or T cells enriched from blood (not recorded which). The receptors here all came from a woman between 50 and 59 years old who had recovered from COVID-19.

The count of this clone is one. The chain is built from TRBV28 and TRBJ1-4; a weak D match, TRBD1 (5 bases). Trimming took 2 bases from V and 7 from J, leaving 14 bases between them. Germline CDR1 reads MDHEN; CDR2 reads SYDVKM. The CDR3 is 15 amino acids. CDR3 nucleotides: TGTGCCAGCAGTTTAGGGGAGGGGAGCGCTGAAAAACTGTTTTTT. Translated, it gives CASSLGEGSAEKLFF. Full variable domain (rest looked up from reference TRBV28 and TRBJ1-4): DVKVTQSSRYLVKRTGEKVFLECVQDMDHENMFWYRQDPGLGLRLIYFSYDVKMKEKGDIPEGYSVSREKKERFSLILESASTNQTSMYLCASSLGEGSAEKLFFGSGTQLSVL.

The chain recombines TRBV2 with TRBJ1-2; 9 nucleotides match TRBD1. The V segment lost 4 bases and the J segment 1 base; nucleotides outside the gene matches: 10. Germline CDR1 reads SNHLY; CDR2 reads FYNNEI. CDR3 length: 17 residues. This CDR3 is CASSGTGTGNFNYGYTF. The CDR3 DNA reads TGTGCCAGCAGTGGCACCGGGACAGGGAACTTTAACTATGGCTACACCTTC.

The V gene is TRBV30, the J gene TRBJ1-2, with TRBD1 identical over 8 bases. The CDR3 length is 15 residues. Trimming took 3 bases from V and 1 from J; bases not matched to a gene: 7. Germline V gene lookup returns CDR1 GTSNPN and CDR2 SVGIG (reference sequence). The CDR3: CAWRGQDSINYGYTF. As DNA, the CDR3 is TGTGCCTGGAGGGGACAGGATTCTATTAACTATGGCTACACCTTC.

V gene TRBV28 combines with J gene TRBJ1-2; a possible D gene is TRBD1 (5 bases). Between the trimmed V and J ends, which lost 5 bases and 3 bases, there was a span of 16 bases. Germline V gene sequence: CDR1 MDHEN, CDR2 SYDVKM. This CDR3 has 15 residues. The CDR3 loop reads CASSGARRTHYGYTF. The CDR3 DNA reads as TGTGCCAGCAGTGGGGCCCGACGGACGCACTATGGCTACACCTTC.

This chain's CDR3 is CASSQLVGGLDEQFF. Written as DNA, the CDR3 is TGTGCCAGCAGCCAGCTCGTCGGGGGGCTCGATGAGCAGTTCTTC. The rearrangement joins TRBV3-1 (or the pseudogene TRBV3-2) to TRBJ2-1; a weak D match, TRBD2 (7 bases). This CDR3 has 15 amino acids. The V end was cut by 3 bases, the J end by 8 bases, with 17 bases between. The germline V gene encodes CDR1 LGHDT and CDR2 YNNKEL (reference sequence).

The CDR3 here is CATSDPRTSVSSTDTQYF. Written as DNA, the CDR3 is TGTGCCACCAGTGACCCTAGGACTAGCGTCTCTAGCACAGATACGCAGTATTTT. The rearrangement uses TRBV24-1 and TRBJ2-3; the match to TRBD2 covers 9 bases. The CDR3 consists of 18 residues. V gave up 4 bases and J gave up 0 bases; unmatched junction bases: 10. Germline V gene sequence: CDR1 KGHDR, CDR2 SFDVKD.